The sequence of this T cell receptor beta chain was determined in a study of T cell changes during pregnancy in multiple sclerosis. This table comes from immunoSEQ multiplex PCR, and its TCRdb copy is limited to in-frame clones, with some not included. The table has 85,000 to 120,000 clones, 85% to 95% seen once. The CDR3 spans 14 residues. The V segment lost 6 bases and the J segment 2 bases; nucleotides outside the gene matches: 6. Germline CDR1 is ENHRY and CDR2 is SYGVKD. This clone was observed a handful of times. This chain joins TRBV10-3 and TRBJ1-1, with 7 bases matching TRBD1. Source: peripheral blood, taken after pregnancy. This receptor was identified in a female donor with multiple sclerosis, enrolled in a pregnancy study. This CDR3 reads CAIRDRFDNTEAFF. The CDR3 bases are TGTGCCATCAGGGACAGGTTTGATAACACTGAAGCTTTCTTT.